A selection of T cell receptor beta chains follows, all from one sample in a study of metastatic and nonmetastatic thyroid tumors. Using MiXCR, TCRdb reanalyzed the PCR reads. This repertoire shows fewer than 40,000 clones, approximately 16% found once; its top ten account for over 15%. Specimen: blood. Receptors originate from a male donor with papillary thyroid cancer or a benign thyroid nodule (not recorded which). Some clones in this sample may be carry-over from other donors' samples. Each CDR3 is given without its conserved first and last residue.

SALPQDSTDTQY TRBJ2-3 TRBV29-1
CAPPLGDTEAL TRBJ1-1 TRBV20-1
ASRPGRSYEQY TRBJ2-7 TRBV12-3/TRBV12-4
ASSLTVGDSGLEARYTQY TRBJ2-3 TRBV12-3/TRBV12-4
ASSPQGVGTGELF TRBJ2-2 TRBV7-2
ASTNPYEARKDTQY TRBJ2-3 TRBV6-1
ASSQYRDRGYEQY TRBJ2-7 TRBV4-3
ASSPQRQAVNEQF TRBJ2-1 TRBV18
ASSGSGGGELF TRBJ2-2 TRBV10-2
ASSPSAEMNTEAF TRBJ1-1 TRBV18
ASKNSWHETYNEQF TRBJ2-1 TRBV5-1
ASSPDLGGSNVLT TRBJ2-6 TRBV5-6
ASNPVRRGDTQY TRBJ2-3 TRBV27
AWSVQGGNTIY TRBJ1-3 TRBV30
ANSPQMSNNSPLH TRBJ1-6 TRBV7-2
ASSVGPHLWEDTQY TRBJ2-3 TRBV9
ASIKRLEGEHY TRBJ2-7 TRBV6-1
ASSPQSAYEQY TRBJ2-7 TRBV19
ASSLVHYGAYEQY TRBJ2-7 TRBV11-2
ASSPGLVNEQF TRBJ2-1 TRBV18
ASSRDRASNQPQH TRBJ1-5 TRBV28
AWKLGLGSYEQY TRBJ2-7 TRBV30
ASSLGTSSPQY TRBJ2-7 TRBV6-2/TRBV6-3
ATSGQGGTEAF TRBJ1-1 TRBV24-1
VSSASGRIYNEQF TRBJ2-1 TRBV11-2
ASSDGHLEKLF TRBJ1-4 TRBV9
ASSSGGDSYEQY TRBJ2-7 TRBV19
ASDRKNSPLH TRBJ1-6 TRBV30